The text below deals with one T cell receptor beta chain. The data derive from a study of T cell changes during pregnancy in multiple sclerosis. After removal of 5 bases from V and 3 bases from J, the junction contained 8 bases not matched to a gene. The CDR3 runs 15 residues. Germline values: CDR1 LNHNV, CDR2 YYDKDF (reference sequence). This table comes from immunoSEQ multiplex PCR, and its TCRdb copy is limited to in-frame clones, with some not included. The table shows tens of thousands of clones, with 90% to 95% occurring only once. Sequencing was performed on CD4+ T cells from peripheral blood mononuclear cells, taken in the second trimester of pregnancy. The chain couples TRBV15 to TRBJ1-1; 8 nucleotides align to TRBD1. This clonotype was sampled from a female donor with multiple sclerosis, enrolled in a pregnancy study. CDR3 DNA sequence: TGTGCCACCAGCGTCCAGACAGGGGTTTACACTGAAGCTTTCTTT. Protein: CATSVQTGVYTEAFF.